This T cell receptor beta chain stems from a study of blood T cell repertoires in COVID-19. Generated by immunoSEQ multiplex PCR, the TCRdb table keeps only in-frame clones and is missing some. The sample lists a few hundred thousand clones; approximately 78% were seen once. CDR3 length equals 13 residues. V shed 5 bases and J shed 10 bases, with 17 bases lying between them. Germline loops: CDR1 SGHTA, CDR2 FQGNSA. The chain is built from TRBV7-2 and TRBJ1-1, with D possibly matching TRBD1 (6 bases). Specimen: peripheral blood. This TCR was recovered from a woman aged 80 or over with acute or convalescent COVID-19. The CDR3, as DNA: TGTGCCAGCAGCGTTGGGACACGGGTTTCAGCTTTCTTT. This gives the protein CASSVGTRVSAFF.